The 21 T cell receptor beta chains in this list originate from one sample, sequenced in a study of shared clonotypes between healthy human individuals. Sequencing used immunoSEQ multiplex PCR; TCRdb keeps in-frame clones, though not all of them. The table has 97,000 or so clones, around 47% seen once. The sample was PBMCs. These receptors originate from a woman in her forties in good health. Some clones in this sample may be carry-over from other donors' samples.

The gene calls are TRBV10-3 and TRBJ2-5; D could derive from TRBD1 or TRBD2 (7 bases each). Germline loops: CDR1 ENHRY, CDR2 SYGVKD. This CDR3 spans 16 amino acids. The V end was cut by 0 bases, the J end by 4 bases, with 15 bases between. DNA of the CDR3: TGTGCCATCAGTGAGTCGGTGGGAGGGGGCGCAGAGACCCAGTACTTC. Protein product: CAISESVGGGAETQYF.

The chain joins TRBV15 to TRBJ2-1, with D hard to call. V lost 3 bases and J 10 bases, leaving 7 bases between the germline ends. The CDR3 consists of 11 residues. Germline V gene lookup returns CDR1 LNHNV and CDR2 YYDKDF (reference sequence). The CDR3 DNA follows: TGTGCCACCAGCAGCTTGGGAGAGCAGTTCTTC. This encodes CATSSLGEQFF.

The chain has TRBV2 and TRBJ1-5; TRBD1 matches 7 bases. From germline, CDR1 is SNHLY and CDR2 FYNNEI. With V trimmed by 6 bases and J by 1 base, 3 bases remained unmatched. There are 14 residues in the CDR3. The CDR3 nucleotides read TGTGCCAGCAGGTTACAGGGGAGCAATCAGCCCCAGCATTTT. Amino acid sequence: CASRLQGSNQPQHF.

This clone was seen only a few times. The chain links TRBV30 to TRBJ2-5; D possibly corresponds to TRBD1 (5 bases). V gave up 2 bases and J gave up 7 bases, with 17 bases separating them. The CDR3 length is 14 residues. In germline, CDR1 is GTSNPN, CDR2 SVGIG (reference sequence). For the CDR3, the DNA is TGTGCCTGGAGTATGAGTCTCACTCAGGGGACCCAGTACTTC. It codes for CAWSMSLTQGTQYF.

This clone was seen many times. The chain is built from TRBV5-1 and TRBJ2-7, with TRBD1 matching over 8 bases. With 0 bases clipped from V and 7 bases from J, the junction kept 9 bases outside the gene matches. Germline values: CDR1 SGHRS, CDR2 YFSETQ. The CDR3 is 15 amino acids. CDR3 loop: CASSLGTGGFGEQYF. In DNA form, the CDR3 reads TGCGCCAGCAGCTTGGGCACAGGGGGTTTTGGAGAGCAGTACTTC.

This clone was detected ten times or more. Written as DNA, the CDR3 is TGCGCCAGCAGCTCGGACAGTCACTACGAGCAGTACTTC. This gives the protein CASSSDSHYEQYF. The chain links TRBV5-1 to TRBJ2-5; tentative D call: TRBD1 (6 bases). The assigned J gene may be wrong: the sequence end matches TRBJ2-7 better. The CDR3 runs 13 residues. CDR1 and CDR2 (germline): SGHRS, YFSETQ.

The chain links TRBV28 to TRBJ2-7; D is uncertain. Germline V gene sequence: CDR1 MDHEN, CDR2 SYDVKM. The CDR3 totals 14 residues. Trimming left V 4 bases short and J 3 bases short, with 13 bases between. This CDR3 is CASSYPNLGYEQYF. CDR3 nucleotide sequence: TGTGCCAGCAGTTACCCAAATCTAGGCTACGAGCAGTACTTC.

This chain links TRBV19 with TRBJ2-5; 9 bases map to TRBD1. V was clipped by 6 bases and J by 5 bases; unmatched bases: 7. CDR3 length: 14 residues. CDR1 and CDR2 (germline): LNHDA, SQIVND (reference sequence). The CDR3 region is CASSQQGAGETQYF. In DNA, the CDR3 is TGTGCCAGTAGCCAACAGGGGGCCGGGGAGACCCAGTACTTC.

A few counts support this clone. The chain couples TRBV6-5 to TRBJ2-2, with 10 bases aligning to TRBD1. V shed 8 bases, J shed 5 bases, and the junction held 8 bases outside the gene matches. The CDR3 is 15 residues long. Germline CDR1 is MNHEY and CDR2 is SVGAGI. Here the CDR3 reads CASERDRGRTGELFF. As DNA, the CDR3 is TGTGCCAGCGAAAGGGACAGGGGAAGAACCGGGGAGCTGTTTTTT.

The chain uses TRBV28 and TRBJ2-5; 8 nucleotides line up with TRBD1. The CDR3 sequence is 15 residues long. CDR1 and CDR2 from the germline V gene are MDHEN and SYDVKM. Trimming removed 2 bases from V and 5 bases from J; junction bases left unmatched: 7. The CDR3 nucleotides are TGTGCCAGCAGTTTACCAGGGGGCGCGGGGGAGACCCAGTACTTC. Translated: CASSLPGGAGETQYF.

The rearrangement links TRBV27 to TRBJ2-3; TRBD1 or TRBD2 may be the D gene (5 bases each). The CDR3 length is 13 residues. Looked up from germline, CDR1 is MNHEY and CDR2 is SMNVEV (reference sequence). The ends were cut back, 0 bases at V and 7 bases at J, with 8 bases in the middle. CDR3 loop: CASSLSRGYTQYF. DNA for the CDR3: TGTGCCAGCAGTTTATCCCGGGGCTATACGCAGTATTTT.

The chain carries TRBV27 and TRBJ1-3, with TRBD1 as a possible D gene (5 bases). CDR3 length: 14 residues. The germline V gene encodes CDR1 MNHEY and CDR2 SMNVEV (reference sequence). Trimming removed 7 bases at V and 0 bases at J, with 10 bases between. CDR3 sequence reads: CASKPGYSGNTIYF. As DNA, the CDR3 is TGTGCCAGCAAACCAGGGTACTCTGGAAACACCATATATTTT.

This clone has only a few counts. V usage is TRBV5-1 and J usage is TRBJ1-1; no firm D call. The ends were cut back, 3 bases at V and 0 bases at J, with 9 bases in the middle. CDR1 is SGHRS, CDR2 YFSETQ, per germline. The CDR3 extends over 14 amino acids. Here the CDR3 reads CASSSGSLNTEAFF. The CDR3 DNA follows: TGCGCCAGCAGCTCCGGGAGCCTGAACACTGAAGCTTTCTTT. The whole variable domain, remainder taken from reference TRBV5-1 and TRBJ1-1, is KAGVTQTPRYLIKTRGQQVTLSCSPISGHRSVSWYQQTPGQGLQFLFEYFSETQRNKGNFPGRFSGRQFSNSRSEMNVSTLELGDSALYLCASSSGSLNTEAFFGQGTRLTVV.

CDR3 coding DNA: TGTGCCTGGAGAGCTAGCGGGGACTACAATGAGCAGTTCTTC. Its translation: CAWRASGDYNEQFF. This chain uses TRBV30 with TRBJ2-1; the match to TRBD2 covers 9 bases. The junction had 3 bases not matched to a gene; V was cut back by 3 bases and J by 3 bases. Looked up from germline, CDR1 is GTSNPN and CDR2 is SVGIG (reference sequence). CDR3 length: 14 amino acids.

The rearrangement links TRBV4-3 to TRBJ2-1, with 14 bases aligning to TRBD2. CDR1 LGHNA and CDR2 YSLEER come from the germline V gene. CDR3 length: 16 amino acids. Trimming removed 1 base from V and 8 bases from J; junction bases left unmatched: 4. CDR3: CASSQAMTSGRDEQFF. The CDR3 region has the DNA TGCGCCAGCAGCCAAGCGATGACTAGCGGGAGGGATGAGCAGTTCTTC.

The V and J genes are TRBV6-4 and TRBJ2-1, with 14 bases identical to TRBD2. The V gene end was trimmed by 5 bases and the J gene end by 8 bases; junction bases not matched to a gene: 5. The CDR3 has 15 amino acids. Germline CDR1 is MRHNA and CDR2 is SNTAGT. CDR3 sequence (DNA): TGTGCCAGCAGTAATGGGACTAGCGGGAGTGATGAGCAGTTCTTC. Protein product: CASSNGTSGSDEQFF.

The J gene is TRBJ1-4, the V gene TRBV29-1; 7 positions agree with TRBD1. The CDR3 covers 14 residues. Unmatched junction bases numbered 8, after V lost 6 bases and J lost 4 bases. CDR1 and CDR2 from the germline V gene are SQVTM and ANQGSEA. DNA of the CDR3: TGCAGCGTGCGAGACAGGGTTGATAATGAAAAACTGTTTTTT. Protein: CSVRDRVDNEKLFF.

The chain is built from TRBV30 and TRBJ1-2; D may be TRBD1 (6 bases). The germline V and J ends were trimmed by 6 bases and 2 bases, with 7 bases remaining between them. Germline V CDR1 and CDR2: GTSNPN, SVGIG (reference sequence). This CDR3 comprises 11 residues. CDR3 sequence reads: CACGQNYGYTF. Here the CDR3 DNA reads TGTGCCTGTGGACAGAACTATGGCTACACCTTC.

This clone was seen only a few times. V gene TRBV28 combines with J gene TRBJ1-2; a possible D gene is TRBD1 (5 bases). Germline-derived CDR1 and CDR2 are MDHEN and SYDVKM. With 4 bases removed from V and 5 bases from J, the gap between germline ends came to 17 bases. This CDR3 is 15 amino acids long. CDR3 region: CASSSPFSGRYGYTF. The CDR3 bases are TGTGCCAGCAGTTCCCCCTTCTCAGGGAGGTATGGCTACACCTTC.

The sample holds a few counts of this clone. The genes are TRBV29-1 and TRBJ1-1; no definite D call. The CDR3 runs 12 residues. Germline V gene sequence: CDR1 SQVTM, CDR2 ANQGSEA. Trimming took off 5 bases at V and 0 bases at J, with 7 bases between the two ends. CDR3 residues: CSVIPMNTEAFF. CDR3 bases: TGCAGCGTTATCCCAATGAACACTGAAGCTTTCTTT.

This clone was seen just once. The V and J genes are TRBV30 and TRBJ1-1; possible D gene TRBD1, 6 bases. The V gene's germline CDR1 is GTSNPN and CDR2 SVGIG (reference sequence). The CDR3 is made up of 13 amino acids. Deletions cut 0 bases from V and 1 base from J, with 6 bases between. The CDR3 is CAWSVGGNTEAFF. The CDR3 region has the DNA TGTGCCTGGAGTGTAGGGGGGAACACTGAAGCTTTCTTT.